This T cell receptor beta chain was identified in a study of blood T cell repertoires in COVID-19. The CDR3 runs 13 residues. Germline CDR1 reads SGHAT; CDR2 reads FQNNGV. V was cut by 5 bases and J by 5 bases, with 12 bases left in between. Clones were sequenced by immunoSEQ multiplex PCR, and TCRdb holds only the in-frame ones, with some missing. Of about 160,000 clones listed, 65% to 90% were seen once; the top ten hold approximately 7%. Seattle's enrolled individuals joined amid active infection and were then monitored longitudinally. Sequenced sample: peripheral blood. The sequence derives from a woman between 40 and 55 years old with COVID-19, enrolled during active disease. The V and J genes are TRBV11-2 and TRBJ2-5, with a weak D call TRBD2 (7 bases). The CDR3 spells CASSAGARETQYF. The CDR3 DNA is TGTGCCAGCAGCGCGGGGGCTCGCGAGACCCAGTACTTC. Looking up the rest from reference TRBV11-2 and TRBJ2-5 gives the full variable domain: EAGVAQSPRYKIIEKRQSVAFWCNPISGHATLYWYQQILGQGPKLLIQFQNNGVVDDSQLPKDRFSAERLKGVDSTLKIQPAKLEDSAVYLCASSAGARETQYFGPGTRLLVL.